These 6 T cell receptor beta chains originate from one sample sequenced in a study of spatial heterogeneity in lung cancer. In TCRdb, the 5' RACE reads were re-called with MiXCR into one record per CDR3 protein. The sample has about 82,000 distinct CDR3 sequences; roughly 12% are singletons. Time point meaning: sample taken at primary tumor resection. Whole RNA, which was extracted from tumor, nontumor lung tissue or frozen PBMC, was sequenced without any cell sorting. The source material was PBMCs, sampled at surgery. These receptors were collected from a male donor with early-stage non-small cell lung cancer.

This clonotype was recorded a few times. The chain combines TRBV10-3 with TRBJ1-2; 12 bases are shared with TRBD1. Looked up from germline, CDR1 is ENHRY and CDR2 is SYGVKD. The V and J ends lost 4 bases and 7 bases, in that order; junction bases with no gene match: 4. This CDR3 has 14 residues. The CDR3 nucleotides are TGTGCCATCAGTGGGGGACAGGGGGCGATTGGCTACACCTTC. Translating it yields CAISGGQGAIGYTF.

V usage is TRBV6-5 and J usage is TRBJ2-2; maybe TRBD2 (5 bases). This CDR3 is built from 14 residues. Germline assignment: CDR1 MNHEY and CDR2 SVGAGI. The V gene lost 5 bases and the J gene lost 4 bases, with 11 bases spanning the gap. The CDR3 sequence: CASSRTGFTGELFF. The CDR3 DNA reads as TGTGCCAGCAGTCGGACGGGGTTCACCGGGGAGCTGTTTTTT.

Only a few counts were recorded for this clonotype. The V gene is TRBV6-2 or TRBV6-3, the J gene TRBJ1-5; unclear D gene. V shed 2 bases and J shed 9 bases, with 14 bases lying between them. The CDR3 has 14 residues. The germline gives CDR1 MNHEY, CDR2 SVGEGT. Here the CDR3 reads CASSYDGSTVPQHF. In DNA, the CDR3 is TGTGCCAGCAGTTACGACGGTTCCACGGTGCCCCAGCATTTT.

This clonotype was seen at least ten times. The V gene is TRBV29-1, the J gene TRBJ1-1; the D is unclear. CDR1 SQVTM and CDR2 ANQGSEA come from the germline V gene. Trimming shortened V by 5 bases and J by 5 bases, and 18 bases separated the two germline ends. CDR3 length: 14 residues. CDR3 DNA sequence: TGCAGCGTTTGGAGTAGGGAATTAGGGACTGAAGCTTTCTTT. It is translated as CSVWSRELGTEAFF.

CDR3 loop: CATSDLSLTDTQYF. CDR3 sequence (DNA): TGTGCCACCAGTGATCTATCCCTCACAGATACGCAGTATTTT. The chain carries TRBV24-1 and TRBJ2-3; D is unclear. The CDR3 covers 14 residues. Germline CDR1 is KGHDR and CDR2 is SFDVKD. The V end was cut by 3 bases, the J end by 2 bases, with 8 bases between.

This sequence joins TRBV7-9 and TRBJ1-1; TRBD1 is a possible D gene (6 bases). Trimming stripped 5 bases from V and 1 base from J, with 17 bases between. The CDR3 is 16 amino acids. Germline loops: CDR1 SEHNR, CDR2 FQNEAQ (reference sequence). CDR3 region: CASSPPRGTSNTEAFF. The CDR3 coding sequence is TGTGCCAGCAGCCCCCCTCGAGGGACATCGAACACTGAAGCTTTCTTT.